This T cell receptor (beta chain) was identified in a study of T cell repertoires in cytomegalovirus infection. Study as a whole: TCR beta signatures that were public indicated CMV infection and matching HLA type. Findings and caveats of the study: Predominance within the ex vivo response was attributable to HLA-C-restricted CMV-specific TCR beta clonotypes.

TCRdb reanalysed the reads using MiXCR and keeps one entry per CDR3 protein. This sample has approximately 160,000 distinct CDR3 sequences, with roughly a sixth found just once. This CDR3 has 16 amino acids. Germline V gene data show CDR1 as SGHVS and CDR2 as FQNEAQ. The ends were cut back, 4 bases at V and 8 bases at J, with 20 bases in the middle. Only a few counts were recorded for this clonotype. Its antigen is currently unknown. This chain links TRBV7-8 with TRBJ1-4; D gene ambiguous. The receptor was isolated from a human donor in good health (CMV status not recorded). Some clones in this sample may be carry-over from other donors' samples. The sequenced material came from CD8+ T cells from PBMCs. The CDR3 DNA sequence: TGTGCCAGCAGCTCCCGATCCGAGGGAGTAGGAGAAAAACTGTTTTTT. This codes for CASSSRSEGVGEKLFF.